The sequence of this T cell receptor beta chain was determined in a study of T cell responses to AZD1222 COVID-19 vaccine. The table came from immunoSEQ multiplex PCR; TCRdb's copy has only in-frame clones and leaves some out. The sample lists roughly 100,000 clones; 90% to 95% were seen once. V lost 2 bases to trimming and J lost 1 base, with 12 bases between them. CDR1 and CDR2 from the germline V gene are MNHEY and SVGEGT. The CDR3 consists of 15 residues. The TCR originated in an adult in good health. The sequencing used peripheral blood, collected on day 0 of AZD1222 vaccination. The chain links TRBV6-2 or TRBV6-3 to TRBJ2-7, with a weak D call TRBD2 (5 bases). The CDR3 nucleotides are TGTGCCAGCAGTTACGAGGTAGCGAGATCCTACGAGCAGTACTTC. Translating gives CASSYEVARSYEQYF.